These 30 T cell receptor beta chains came from one sample sequenced in a study of blood T cell repertoires in COVID-19. Clones were read by immunoSEQ multiplex PCR, and TCRdb kept only the in-frame ones, dropping some. This repertoire shows tens of thousands of clones, 80% to 95% found once; its top ten account for 2.3%. Specimen: peripheral blood. The receptors were gathered from a human donor with active COVID-19. The donor label of this sample is uncertain.

V and J are TRBV28 and TRBJ2-7, with D unresolved. The V end was cut by 6 bases, the J end by 1 base, with 13 bases between. CDR3 length equals 14 residues. Germline V CDR1 and CDR2: MDHEN, SYDVKM. CDR3 coding DNA: TGTGCCAGCAGCCTAGACGCCCGATCCTACGAGCAGTACTTC. It yields the protein CASSLDARSYEQYF.

The V gene is TRBV5-6, the J gene TRBJ2-3, with D possibly being TRBD2 (6 bases). V lost 5 bases and J lost 0, with 16 bases in between. This CDR3 spans 16 amino acids. Germline V gene data show CDR1 as SGHDT and CDR2 as YYEEEE. CDR3 sequence: CASSITTGGSTDTQYF. The DNA for the CDR3 is TGTGCCAGCAGTATAACCACCGGGGGAAGCACAGATACGCAGTATTTT.

Only one count was recorded for this clone. This rearrangement joins TRBV6-5 to TRBJ1-1; D unresolved. The CDR3 is made up of 14 amino acids. Germline CDR1 MNHEY, CDR2 SVGAGI. Trimming stripped 8 bases from V and 5 bases from J, with 18 bases between. CDR3 sequence reads: CASVSFREATEAFF. Written as DNA, the CDR3 is TGTGCCAGCGTCTCTTTCCGGGAAGCGACTGAAGCTTTCTTT.

The chain couples TRBV5-1 to TRBJ2-1, with 8 bases identical to TRBD1. CDR1 SGHRS and CDR2 YFSETQ come from the germline V gene. V gave up 5 bases and J gave up 6 bases; unmatched junction bases: 10. This CDR3 contains 15 residues. The chain's CDR3 is CASRLPGQDGNEQFF. CDR3 sequence (DNA): TGCGCCAGCAGGCTCCCGGGACAGGATGGCAATGAGCAGTTCTTC.

The J gene is TRBJ1-3, the V gene TRBV29-1; D not certain. CDR3 size: 15 residues. CDR1 is SQVTM and CDR2 is ANQGSEA in the germline V gene. Trimming cost V 3 bases and J 3 bases, with 15 bases left between them. The CDR3 region is CSVDYTEDHGNTIYF. The CDR3, as DNA: TGCAGCGTTGACTACACAGAAGATCATGGAAACACCATATATTTT.

The chain carries TRBV5-5 and TRBJ2-7; D uncertain. Germline V gene sequence: CDR1 SGHKS, CDR2 YYEKEE (reference sequence). Trimming removed 0 bases from V and 0 bases from J, with 10 bases in between. There are 15 residues in the CDR3. The CDR3 DNA reads as TGTGCCAGCAGCTTGGGTGGCGGCCCCTCCTACGAGCAGTACTTC. Protein sequence: CASSLGGGPSYEQYF.

V and J are TRBV6-1 and TRBJ1-6, with D possibly matching TRBD1 (6 bases). Per the germline V gene, CDR1 is MNHNS and CDR2 is SASEGT. The CDR3 runs 15 residues. The germline V and J ends were trimmed by 1 base and 8 bases, with 12 bases remaining between them. The CDR3 is CASSEVGGADSPLHF. CDR3 bases: TGTGCCAGCAGTGAAGTGGGGGGGGCGGATTCACCCCTCCACTTT.

The genes are TRBV6-5 and TRBJ1-1; possibly TRBD1 for D (6 bases). This CDR3 has 12 amino acids. V was pared by 5 bases and J by 11 bases, with 15 bases between. Per the germline V gene, CDR1 is MNHEY and CDR2 is SVGAGI. CDR3 sequence: CASSIGGAGAFF. CDR3 DNA sequence: TGTGCCAGCAGTATAGGGGGGGCTGGTGCTTTCTTT.

CDR3 nucleotide sequence: TGTGCCAGTAGTATCAGACAGGGTGGCTACACCTTC. The encoded protein is CASSIRQGGYTF. The chain recombines TRBV19 with TRBJ1-2; 7 bases align to TRBD1. Germline lookup yields CDR1 LNHDA and CDR2 SQIVND (reference sequence). The V segment lost 3 bases and the J segment 7 bases; nucleotides outside the gene matches: 2. This CDR3 has 12 residues.

The chain links TRBV3-1 (or the pseudogene TRBV3-2) to TRBJ2-1; TRBD2 agrees at 7 bases. The germline CDR1 and CDR2 sequences are LGHDT and YNNKEL (reference sequence). After removal of 3 bases from V and 9 bases from J, the junction contained 14 bases not matched to a gene. The CDR3 has 16 amino acids. CDR3: CASSQTLSGPQSEQFF. The CDR3 region has the DNA TGTGCCAGCAGCCAGACTCTTAGCGGGCCCCAAAGTGAGCAGTTCTTC.

J is TRBJ1-5 and V is TRBV15; tentatively, D is TRBD1 (6 bases). CDR1 and CDR2 from the germline V gene are LNHNV and YYDKDF (reference sequence). There are 16 residues in the CDR3. Deletions cut 0 bases from V and 9 bases from J, with 18 bases between. CDR3 protein: CATSRDRGGGLAPQHF. DNA for the CDR3: TGTGCCACCAGCAGAGATAGGGGCGGGGGGCTTGCGCCCCAGCATTTT.

The chain joins TRBV4-3 to TRBJ1-1; 8 nucleotides agree with TRBD1. Germline assignment: CDR1 LGHNA and CDR2 YSLEER. The V segment lost 1 base and the J segment 5 bases; nucleotides outside the gene matches: 9. This CDR3 contains 16 residues. The CDR3 DNA sequence: TGCGCCAGCAGCCAAGTGCAGGGGGCGCGGGGTACTGAAGCTTTCTTT. Translation gives CASSQVQGARGTEAFF.

The V gene is TRBV19, the J gene TRBJ1-4; D unresolved. CDR1 is LNHDA and CDR2 is SQIVND in the germline V gene (reference sequence). The CDR3 runs 15 residues. Trimming stripped 5 bases from V and 4 bases from J, with 14 bases between. The CDR3 nucleotides are TGTGCCAGTAGTCCCGGAGACGGAGGTAATGAAAAACTGTTTTTT. Translating gives CASSPGDGGNEKLFF. Together with reference TRBV19 and TRBJ1-4, the CDR3 gives the full variable domain: DGGITQSPKYLFRKEGQNVTLSCEQNLNHDAMYWYRQDPGQGLRLIYYSQIVNDFQKGDIAEGYSVSREKKESFPLTVTSAQKNPTAFYLCASSPGDGGNEKLFFGSGTQLSVL.

V is TRBV6-5 and J is TRBJ2-1; TRBD2 matches 8 bases. This CDR3 is built from 15 residues. CDR1 is MNHEY, CDR2 SVGAGI, per germline. V was pared by 7 bases and J by 8 bases, with 13 bases of the junction left unmatched. For the CDR3, the DNA is TGTGCCAGCATCCCCGCGACAGGACTAGCTGATGAGCAGTTCTTC. Translation: CASIPATGLADEQFF.

The gene calls are TRBV7-8 and TRBJ2-2, with TRBD2 matching 9 bases. J lost 2 bases, V lost 7 bases, and 8 bases had no gene match. The CDR3 covers 16 residues. Germline V gene lookup returns CDR1 SGHVS and CDR2 FQNEAQ. Written as DNA, the CDR3 is TGTGCCAGCACACCAGCGGGGGGCCCCAACACCGGGGAGCTGTTTTTT. Its translation is CASTPAGGPNTGELFF.

This clone was seen once. V and J are TRBV2 and TRBJ2-5; possibly TRBD2 for D (6 bases). Germline V gene lookup returns CDR1 SNHLY and CDR2 FYNNEI. The CDR3 length is 13 residues. Trimming left V 6 bases short and J 2 bases short, with 10 bases between. The CDR3 DNA sequence: TGTGCCAGCAGGAGGGACTCTCAAGAGACCCAGTACTTC. Translation: CASRRDSQETQYF.

The V call is TRBV5-1, the J call TRBJ1-1, with 7 bases fitting TRBD1. Looked up from germline, CDR1 is SGHRS and CDR2 is YFSETQ. The J segment lost 7 bases and the V segment lost 6 bases, leaving 15 bases of the junction unmatched. This CDR3 is 15 amino acids long. This CDR3 is CASTPGGTDPLEAFF. The CDR3 DNA sequence: TGCGCCAGCACGCCTGGGGGGACAGATCCTCTTGAAGCTTTCTTT.

The chain combines TRBV6-2 or TRBV6-3 with TRBJ1-6; 7 nucleotides line up with TRBD1. V trimming: 6 bases; J trimming: 2 bases; junction bases outside the gene matches: 13. Germline CDR1 reads MNHEY; CDR2 reads SVGEGT. The length of the CDR3 is 18 residues. The CDR3 protein is CASSKAGGSRTYNSPLHF. The CDR3 nucleotides read TGTGCCAGCAGCAAGGCAGGGGGGAGCAGGACCTATAATTCACCCCTCCACTTT.

This chain joins TRBV3-1 (or the pseudogene TRBV3-2) and TRBJ2-5, with 9 nucleotides matching TRBD1. Per the germline V gene, CDR1 is LGHDT and CDR2 is YNNKEL (reference sequence). The CDR3 covers 15 residues. After removal of 1 base from V and 4 bases from J, the junction contained 4 bases not matched to a gene. This CDR3 reads CASSQVDRGSETQYF. The DNA for the CDR3 is TGTGCCAGCAGCCAAGTCGACAGGGGGTCAGAGACCCAGTACTTC.

Worth noting for this clone: A read error may account for a junction end that differs from germline. CDR3 in DNA: TGCGCCAGCAGTTTGGCGTTAGGGAGGGGTCAAGAGACCCAGTACTTC. Amino acid sequence: CASSLALGRGQETQYF. The chain couples TRBV5-1 to TRBJ2-5; 7 bases map to TRBD2. The germline V gene encodes CDR1 SGHRS and CDR2 YFSETQ. There are 16 residues in the CDR3.

This rearrangement joins TRBV6-5 to TRBJ1-2; the D gene is possibly TRBD1 (5 bases). With 5 bases removed from V and 4 bases from J, the gap between germline ends came to 17 bases. The CDR3 is 15 residues long. Germline CDR1 MNHEY, CDR2 SVGAGI. The CDR3 loop is CASSLSGTEFYGYTF. The CDR3 region has the DNA TGTGCCAGCAGTCTCTCCGGGACTGAGTTCTATGGCTACACCTTC.

The chain is built from TRBV7-2 and TRBJ2-5; TRBD1 aligns across 7 bases. J gave up 1 base and V 5 bases, and 4 bases lay outside the gene matches. The CDR3 sequence is 14 residues long. Germline assignment: CDR1 SGHTA and CDR2 FQGNSA. As DNA, the CDR3 is TGTGCCAGCAGCCCGCGGACAGGCCAAGAGACCCAGTACTTC. It translates to CASSPRTGQETQYF.

V gene TRBV4-1 combines with J gene TRBJ2-7; 7 nucleotides align to TRBD1. J lost 0 bases, V lost 5 bases, and 7 bases had no gene match. CDR1 is MGHRA, CDR2 YSYEKL, per germline. The CDR3 consists of 15 residues. CDR3 loop: CASSAAWTGSYEQYF. The CDR3 DNA is TGCGCCAGCAGCGCGGCCTGGACAGGCTCCTACGAGCAGTACTTC.

The rearrangement joins TRBV19 to TRBJ2-4, with 11 bases fitting TRBD2. The CDR3 covers 13 residues. Germline CDR1 and CDR2: LNHDA and SQIVND (reference sequence). Losses at the gene ends were 5 bases for V and 12 bases for J; bases not matched to a gene: 6. CDR3 loop: CASSGSGGAPQYF. CDR3 DNA: TGTGCCAGTAGTGGTAGCGGGGGGGCTCCTCAGTACTTC.

The V gene is TRBV7-9, the J gene TRBJ2-7; 9 bases fit TRBD1. The V gene end was trimmed by 5 bases and the J gene end by 3 bases; junction bases not matched to a gene: 2. Germline CDR1 and CDR2: SEHNR and FQNEAQ (reference sequence). This CDR3 has 13 residues. As DNA, the CDR3 is TGTGCCAGCAGCCCGGACAGGGGCTACGAGCAGTACTTC. Encoded protein: CASSPDRGYEQYF.

This clone was recorded once. This sequence joins TRBV9 and TRBJ1-2; 7 nucleotides line up with TRBD1. Germline V CDR1 and CDR2: SGDLS, YYNGEE. Germline trimming cut 3 bases from V and 11 bases from J; bases unmatched to any gene: 10. The CDR3 is made up of 13 amino acids. CDR3 nucleotides: TGTGCCAGCAGCGCACCGAACAGGGGCCCTTACACCTTC. Translated: CASSAPNRGPYTF.

The J gene is TRBJ2-1, the V gene TRBV5-1; TRBD1 agrees at 9 bases. CDR1 SGHRS and CDR2 YFSETQ come from the germline V gene. This CDR3 comprises 16 residues. The trim removed 0 bases at V and 5 bases at J, leaving 6 bases unmatched. CDR3 sequence reads: CASSLGDRVHHNEQFF. The CDR3 DNA follows: TGCGCCAGCAGCTTGGGGGACAGGGTCCACCACAATGAGCAGTTCTTC.

The V call is TRBV28, the J call TRBJ2-3; D perhaps matches TRBD2 (6 bases). The germline V gene has CDR1 MDHEN and CDR2 SYDVKM. Trimming cost V 6 bases and J 6 bases, with 22 bases left between them. This CDR3 is built from 16 residues. This chain's CDR3 is CASSFPGTGDADTQYF. The CDR3 coding sequence is TGTGCCAGCAGCTTCCCCGGGACGGGGGATGCCGATACGCAGTATTTT.

The chain couples TRBV5-5 to TRBJ1-2; 10 nucleotides match TRBD1. CDR1 and CDR2 (germline): SGHKS, YYEKEE (reference sequence). The CDR3 consists of 15 residues. J gave up 4 bases and V 5 bases, and 8 bases lay outside the gene matches. This CDR3 is CASRFGQGEGYGYTF. DNA of the CDR3: TGTGCCAGCAGATTCGGACAGGGGGAGGGCTATGGCTACACCTTC.

V gene TRBV12-5 combines with J gene TRBJ1-1; 10 positions match TRBD1. Germline CDR1 reads LGHNT; CDR2 reads FRNRAP. This CDR3 is 14 amino acids long. The ends lost 1 base at V and 5 bases at J; junction bases unmatched: 1. The CDR3 sequence is CASGLGTGGTEAFF. DNA for the CDR3: TGTGCTAGTGGTTTGGGGACAGGGGGGACTGAAGCTTTCTTT.